This T cell receptor (beta chain) was sequenced in a study of radiation and T cells in renal cell carcinoma. V dropped 5 bases and J dropped 1 base, with 8 bases sitting between them. CDR1 SGHDT and CDR2 YYEEEE come from the germline V gene. The CDR3 contains 13 residues. In this sample, this clone turned up once. The time point: baseline pretreatment blood. Treatment described: 15 Gy SBRT to primary tumor, nephrectomy 4 weeks later. Radiation-treated patients gave blood at baseline, week 2 and week 4. Data came from immunoSEQ multiplex PCR; TCRdb stores just in-frame clones and leaves some out. The data contain about 150,000 clones, roughly 88% of them singletons.

The chain links TRBV5-6 to TRBJ2-3; tentative D call: TRBD1 (6 bases). This TCR was recovered from a woman between 45 and 60 years old with renal cell carcinoma. The sample was blood, taken from a patient whose treatment included radiotherapy and nephrectomy. The CDR3 DNA reads TGTGCCAGCAGTAGACAGGGCACAGATACGCAGTATTTT. Translated: CASSRQGTDTQYF.